This T cell receptor (beta chain) appears in the sequencing data of a study of CXCR3-negative and CXCR3-positive naive CD8 T cells. cDNA libraries for TRB were generated by 5' RACE incorporating UMI labels. For each CDR3 protein, TCRdb gives one entry from its re-call of the 5' RACE reads, without DNA. Its table records about 62,000 distinct CDR3 sequences. Study-wide findings and caveats: Diversity in memory CD8+ cells fell much lower than the comparably high levels seen in both naive subsets. The TRBV-TRBJ usage of naive CXCR3-negative and CXCR3-positive cells was similar, but that of memory cells differed.

In regard to this clonotype: Its specificity is not known.

Germline CDR1 and CDR2: SGHTA and FQGTGA. This CDR3 has 15 amino acids. The naive CD8+ gate required CD45RO-CCR7+CD27+CD95- phenotype. The material sequenced was naive CXCR3- CD8+ T cells from blood. Subset given: CD45RO-CCR7+CD27+CD95- naive CD8+ T cells lacking CXCR3 (TNR3-). V and J are TRBV7-3 and TRBJ2-3; the D call from TCRdb, TRBD2, cannot be confirmed without DNA. This clonotype originated in a human donor in good health. Some clones in this sample may be carry-over from other donors' samples. The CDR3 spells CASSPLAGGLDTQYF.